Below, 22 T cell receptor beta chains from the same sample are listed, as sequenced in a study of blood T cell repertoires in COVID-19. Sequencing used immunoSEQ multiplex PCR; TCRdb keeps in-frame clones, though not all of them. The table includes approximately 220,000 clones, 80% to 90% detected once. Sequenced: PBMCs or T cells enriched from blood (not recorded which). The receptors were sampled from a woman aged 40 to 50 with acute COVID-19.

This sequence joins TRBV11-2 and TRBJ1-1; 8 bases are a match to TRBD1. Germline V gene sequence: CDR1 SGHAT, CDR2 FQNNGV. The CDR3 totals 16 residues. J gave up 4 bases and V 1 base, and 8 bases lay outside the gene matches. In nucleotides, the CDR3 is TGTGCCAGCAGCTTAGCCGAACAGGGGGGCGTCACTGAAGCTTTCTTT. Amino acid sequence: CASSLAEQGGVTEAFF.

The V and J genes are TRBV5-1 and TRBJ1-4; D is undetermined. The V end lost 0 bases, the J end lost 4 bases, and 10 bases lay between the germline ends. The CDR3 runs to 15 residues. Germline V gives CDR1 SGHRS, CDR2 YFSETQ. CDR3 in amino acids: CASSLGQALNEKLFF. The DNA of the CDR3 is TGCGCCAGCAGCTTGGGGCAGGCGCTTAATGAAAAACTGTTTTTT.

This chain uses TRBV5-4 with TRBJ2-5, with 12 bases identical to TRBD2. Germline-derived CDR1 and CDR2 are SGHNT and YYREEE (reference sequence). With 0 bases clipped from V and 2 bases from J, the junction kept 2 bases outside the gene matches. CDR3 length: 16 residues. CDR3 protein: CASSLGTSGVQETQYF. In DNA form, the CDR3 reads TGTGCCAGCAGCTTGGGGACTAGCGGGGTACAAGAGACCCAGTACTTC.

CDR3 sequence: CASSFQGPYGYTF. The CDR3 coding sequence is TGTGCCAGCAGCTTCCAGGGCCCCTATGGCTACACCTTC. The gene calls are TRBV5-6 and TRBJ1-2; D possibly corresponds to TRBD1 (5 bases). Germline assignment: CDR1 SGHDT and CDR2 YYEEEE. The CDR3 has 13 residues. Trimming removed 2 bases from V and 4 bases from J, with 9 bases in between.

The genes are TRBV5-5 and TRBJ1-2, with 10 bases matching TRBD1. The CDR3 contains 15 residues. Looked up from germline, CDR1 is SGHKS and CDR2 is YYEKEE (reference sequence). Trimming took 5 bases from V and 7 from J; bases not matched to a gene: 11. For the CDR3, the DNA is TGTGCCAGCAGGCCTGACAGGGGGCTGGCTTCTGGCTACACCTTC. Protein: CASRPDRGLASGYTF.

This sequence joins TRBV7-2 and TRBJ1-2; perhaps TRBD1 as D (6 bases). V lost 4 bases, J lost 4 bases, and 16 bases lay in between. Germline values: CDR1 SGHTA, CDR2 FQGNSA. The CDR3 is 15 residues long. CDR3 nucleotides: TGTGCCAGCAGCTCGGAACCCGGACAGATCTATGGCTACACCTTC. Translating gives CASSSEPGQIYGYTF. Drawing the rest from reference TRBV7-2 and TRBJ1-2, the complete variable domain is GAGVSQSPSNKVTEKGKDVELRCDPISGHTALYWYRQSLGQGLEFLIYFQGNSAPDKSGLPSDRFSAERTGGSVSTLTIQRTQQEDSAVYLCASSSEPGQIYGYTFGSGTRLTVV.

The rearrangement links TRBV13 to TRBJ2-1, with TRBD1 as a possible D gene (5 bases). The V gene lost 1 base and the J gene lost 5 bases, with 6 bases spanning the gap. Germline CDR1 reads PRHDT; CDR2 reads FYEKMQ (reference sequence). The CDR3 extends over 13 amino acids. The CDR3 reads CASSLDRNNEQFF. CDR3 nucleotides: TGTGCCAGCAGCTTAGACAGGAACAATGAGCAGTTCTTC.

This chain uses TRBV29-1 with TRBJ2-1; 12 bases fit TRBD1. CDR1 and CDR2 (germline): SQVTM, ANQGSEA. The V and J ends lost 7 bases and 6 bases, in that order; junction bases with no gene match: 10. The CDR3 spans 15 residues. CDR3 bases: TGCAGCGCTATTGAGGGGACAGGGGGCATCAATGAGCAGTTCTTC. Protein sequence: CSAIEGTGGINEQFF.

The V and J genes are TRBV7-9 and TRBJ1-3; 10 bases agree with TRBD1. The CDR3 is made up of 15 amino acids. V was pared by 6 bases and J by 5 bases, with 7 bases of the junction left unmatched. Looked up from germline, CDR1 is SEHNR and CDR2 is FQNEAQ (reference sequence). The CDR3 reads CASSPPGQGRNTIYF. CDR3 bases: TGTGCCAGCAGTCCCCCGGGACAGGGGAGAAACACCATATATTTT.

This chain's CDR3 is CASSSGLAGGPKFF. In DNA, the CDR3 is TGCGCCAGCAGCTCGGGACTAGCGGGGGGGCCGAAGTTCTTC. The chain uses TRBV5-1 and TRBJ2-1; 16 bases agree with TRBD2. The CDR3 has 14 amino acids. The germline gives CDR1 SGHRS, CDR2 YFSETQ. V trimming: 3 bases; J trimming: 14 bases; junction bases outside the gene matches: 5.

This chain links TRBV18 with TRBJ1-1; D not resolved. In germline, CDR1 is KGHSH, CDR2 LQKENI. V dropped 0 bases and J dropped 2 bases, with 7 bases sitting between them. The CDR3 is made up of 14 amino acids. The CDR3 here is CASSPPHSNTEAFF. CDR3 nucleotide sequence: TGTGCCAGCTCACCACCCCACAGTAACACTGAAGCTTTCTTT.

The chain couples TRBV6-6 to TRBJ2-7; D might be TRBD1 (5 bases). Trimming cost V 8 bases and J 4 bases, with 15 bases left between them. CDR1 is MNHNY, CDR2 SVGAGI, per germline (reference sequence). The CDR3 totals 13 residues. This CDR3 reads CASSRDFGYEQYF. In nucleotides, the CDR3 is TGTGCCAGCTCCAGGGATTTTGGGTACGAGCAGTACTTC.

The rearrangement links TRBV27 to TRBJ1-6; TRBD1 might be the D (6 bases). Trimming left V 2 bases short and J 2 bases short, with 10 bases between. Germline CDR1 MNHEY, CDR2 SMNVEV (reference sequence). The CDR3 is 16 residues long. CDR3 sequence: CASSLTNRAYNSPLHF. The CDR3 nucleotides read TGTGCCAGCAGTTTAACTAACAGGGCCTATAATTCACCCCTCCACTTT.

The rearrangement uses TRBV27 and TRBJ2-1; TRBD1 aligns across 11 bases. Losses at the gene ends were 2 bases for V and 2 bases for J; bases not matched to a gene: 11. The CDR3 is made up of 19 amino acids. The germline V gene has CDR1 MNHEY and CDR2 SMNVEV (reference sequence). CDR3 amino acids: CASSLQGQGVLITYNEQFF. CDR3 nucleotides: TGTGCCAGCAGTTTACAGGGACAGGGGGTTCTGATAACCTACAATGAGCAGTTCTTC.

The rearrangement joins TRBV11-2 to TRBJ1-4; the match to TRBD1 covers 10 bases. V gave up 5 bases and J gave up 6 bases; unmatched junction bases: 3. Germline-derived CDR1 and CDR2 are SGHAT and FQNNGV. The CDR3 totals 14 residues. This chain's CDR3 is CASSEGQGYEKLFF. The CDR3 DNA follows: TGTGCCAGCAGCGAGGGACAGGGGTATGAAAAACTGTTTTTT.

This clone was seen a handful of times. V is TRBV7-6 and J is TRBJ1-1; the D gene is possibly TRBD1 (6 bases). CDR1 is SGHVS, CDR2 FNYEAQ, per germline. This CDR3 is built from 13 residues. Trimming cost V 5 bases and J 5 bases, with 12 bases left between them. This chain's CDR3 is CASSQIQGTEAFF. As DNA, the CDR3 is TGTGCCAGCAGCCAAATACAGGGAACTGAAGCTTTCTTT.

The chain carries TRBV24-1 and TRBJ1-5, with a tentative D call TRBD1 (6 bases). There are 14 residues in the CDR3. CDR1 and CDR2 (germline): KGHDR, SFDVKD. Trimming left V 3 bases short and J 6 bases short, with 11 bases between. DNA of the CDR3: TGTGCCACCAGTGATCTGGGGGCTGGTCAGCCCCAGCATTTT. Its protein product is CATSDLGAGQPQHF.

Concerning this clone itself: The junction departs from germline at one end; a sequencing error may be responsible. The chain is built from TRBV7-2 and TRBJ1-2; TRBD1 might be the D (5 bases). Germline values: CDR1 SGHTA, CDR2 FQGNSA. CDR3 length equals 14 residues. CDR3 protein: CASSLALRASGYTF. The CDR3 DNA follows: TGTGCCAGCAGCCTAGCGCTCAGGGCTTCTGGCTACACCTTC.

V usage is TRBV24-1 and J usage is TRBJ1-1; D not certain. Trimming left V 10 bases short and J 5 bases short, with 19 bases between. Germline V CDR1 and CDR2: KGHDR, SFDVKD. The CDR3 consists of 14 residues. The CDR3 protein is CATPLAGVGTEAFF. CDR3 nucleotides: TGTGCCACTCCCCTCGCGGGCGTAGGGACTGAAGCTTTCTTT.

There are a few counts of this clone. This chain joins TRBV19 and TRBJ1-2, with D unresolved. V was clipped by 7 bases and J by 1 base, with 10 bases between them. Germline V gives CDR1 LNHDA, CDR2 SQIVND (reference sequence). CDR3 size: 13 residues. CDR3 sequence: CASNGQRNYGYTF. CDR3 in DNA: TGTGCCAGTAACGGCCAGCGTAACTATGGCTACACCTTC.

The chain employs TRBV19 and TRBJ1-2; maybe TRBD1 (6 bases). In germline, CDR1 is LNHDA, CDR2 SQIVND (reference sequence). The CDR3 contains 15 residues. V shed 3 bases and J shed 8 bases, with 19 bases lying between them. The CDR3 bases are TGTGCCAGTAGTATTTCAGGGGACACAAGTGGAGGCTACACCTTC. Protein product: CASSISGDTSGGYTF.

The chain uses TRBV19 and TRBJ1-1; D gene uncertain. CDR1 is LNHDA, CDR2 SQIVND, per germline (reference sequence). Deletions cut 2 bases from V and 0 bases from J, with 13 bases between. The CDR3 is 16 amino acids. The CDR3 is CASSITGVIMNTEAFF. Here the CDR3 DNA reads TGTGCCAGTAGTATAACCGGGGTAATAATGAACACTGAAGCTTTCTTT.